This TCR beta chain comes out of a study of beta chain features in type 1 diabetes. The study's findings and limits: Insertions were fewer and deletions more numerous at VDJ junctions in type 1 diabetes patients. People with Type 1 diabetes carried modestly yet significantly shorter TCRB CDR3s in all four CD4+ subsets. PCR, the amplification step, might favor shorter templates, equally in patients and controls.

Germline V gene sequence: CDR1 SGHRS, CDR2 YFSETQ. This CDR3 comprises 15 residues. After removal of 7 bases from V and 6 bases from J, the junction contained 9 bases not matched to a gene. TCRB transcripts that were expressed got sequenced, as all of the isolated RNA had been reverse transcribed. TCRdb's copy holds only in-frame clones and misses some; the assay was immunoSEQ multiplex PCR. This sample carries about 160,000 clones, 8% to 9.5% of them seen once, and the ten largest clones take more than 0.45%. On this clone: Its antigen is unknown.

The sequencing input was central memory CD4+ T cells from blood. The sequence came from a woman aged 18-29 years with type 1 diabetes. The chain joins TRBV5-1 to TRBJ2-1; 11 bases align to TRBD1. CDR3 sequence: CASGTGTGGPNEQFF. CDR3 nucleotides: TGCGCCAGCGGAACGGGGACAGGGGGTCCCAATGAGCAGTTCTTC.